The present TCR beta chain was sequenced within a study of blood T cell repertoires in COVID-19. Overall study: Acute and convalescent COVID-19 samples came from the United States, Italy and Spain. Sources were T cells, B-cell-depleted T cells, or PBMCs; the material itself was cDNA or gDNA.

V lost 1 base and J lost 11; bases outside the gene matches: 4. The germline V gene has CDR1 MDHEN and CDR2 SYDVKM. The CDR3 has 12 residues. Assay used: immunoSEQ multiplex PCR; TCRdb lists only in-frame clones, some missing. The sample has roughly 140,000 clones, over 80% seen once. In this sample, this clone turned up once. The TCR originated in a woman aged 40 to 50 with active or convalescent COVID-19. The material sequenced was peripheral blood. V is TRBV28 and J is TRBJ1-1; 7 positions agree with TRBD1. The CDR3 bases are TGTGCCAGCAGTTTATTACAGGGGAAGGCTTTCTTT. This encodes CASSLLQGKAFF. Looking up the rest from reference TRBV28 and TRBJ1-1 gives the full variable domain: DVKVTQSSRYLVKRTGEKVFLECVQDMDHENMFWYRQDPGLGLRLIYFSYDVKMKEKGDIPEGYSVSREKKERFSLILESASTNQTSMYLCASSLLQGKAFFGQGTRLTVV.